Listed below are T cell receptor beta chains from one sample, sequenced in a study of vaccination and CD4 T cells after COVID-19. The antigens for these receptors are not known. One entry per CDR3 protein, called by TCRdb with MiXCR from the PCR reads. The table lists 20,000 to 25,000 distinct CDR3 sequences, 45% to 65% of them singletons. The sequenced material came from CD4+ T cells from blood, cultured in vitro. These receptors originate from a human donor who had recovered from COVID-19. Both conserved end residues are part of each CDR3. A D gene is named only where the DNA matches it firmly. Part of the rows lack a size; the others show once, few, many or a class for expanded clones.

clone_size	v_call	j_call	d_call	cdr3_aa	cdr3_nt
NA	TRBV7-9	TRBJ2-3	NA	CASSPEVFSTDTQYF	TGTGCCAGCAGCCCAGAGGTATTTAGCACAGATACGCAGTATTTT
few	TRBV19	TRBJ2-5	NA	CASSPPGVETQYF	TGTGCCAGTAGTCCGCCGGGCGTGGAGACCCAGTACTTC
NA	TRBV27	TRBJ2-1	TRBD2	CASSQKTSGSTGQFF	TGTGCCAGCAGCCAAAAGACTAGCGGGAGTACGGGGCAGTTCTTC
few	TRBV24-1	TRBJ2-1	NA	CATSDSTDSGSYNEQFF	TGTGCCACCAGTGATTCGACAGATAGCGGATCCTACAATGAGCAGTTCTTC
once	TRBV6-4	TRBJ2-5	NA	CAKADGGSEETQYF	TGTGCCAAAGCGGATGGGGGCTCGGAGGAGACCCAGTACTTC
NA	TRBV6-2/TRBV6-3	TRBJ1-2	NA	CASSRDFYGYTF	TGTGCCAGCAGCCGGGATTTCTATGGCTACACCTTC
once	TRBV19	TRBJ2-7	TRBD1	CASSIGGTGRWYEQYF	TGTGCCAGTAGTATCGGGGGGACAGGGCGCTGGTACGAGCAGTACTTC
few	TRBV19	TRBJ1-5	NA	CASKIPGRTQPQHF	TGTGCCAGTAAAATTCCGGGAAGGACCCAGCCCCAGCATTTT
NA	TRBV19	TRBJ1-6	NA	CAVSNGANSPLHF	TGTGCCGTCAGCAACGGGGCCAATTCACCCCTCCACTTT
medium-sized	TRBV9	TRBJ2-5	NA	CASSPTPTSWETQYF	TGTGCCAGCAGCCCAACCCCTACTTCGTGGGAGACCCAGTACTTC
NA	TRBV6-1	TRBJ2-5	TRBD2	CASSKGLASETQYF	TGTGCCAGCAGTAAGGGACTAGCGTCTGAGACCCAGTACTTC
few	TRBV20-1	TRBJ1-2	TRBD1	CSAGQGAGLGYTF	TGCAGTGCTGGACAGGGGGCAGGTCTAGGCTACACCTTC
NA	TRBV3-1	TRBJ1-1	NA	CASSQVGPRRAFF	TGTGCCAGCAGCCAAGTAGGGCCCCGTAGGGCTTTCTTT
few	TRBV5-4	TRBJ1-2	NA	CASSLPRGQNYGYTF	TGTGCCAGCAGCCTTCCAAGGGGCCAGAACTATGGCTACACCTTC
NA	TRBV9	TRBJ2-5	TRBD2	CASSALSGSGVETQYF	TGTGCCAGCAGCGCCCTCAGCGGGAGCGGGGTAGAGACCCAGTACTTC
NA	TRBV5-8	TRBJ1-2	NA	CASNRRDTFYGYTF	TGTGCCAGCAACCGACGGGACACTTTCTATGGCTACACCTTC